A single sample is the source of the 27 T cell receptor beta chains below, sequenced in a study of glioma-infiltrating T cells. The iRepertoire nested amplicon-rescue multiplex PCR amplified TCR alpha and beta CDR3s from RNA. TCRdb redid the calling of the multiplex PCR reads with MiXCR, one entry per CDR3 protein. The repertoire holds approximately 120,000 distinct CDR3 sequences, with approximately 25% as singletons. Sequenced material: glioma tissue, nonneoplastic brain tissue, or PBMCs (not recorded which). The source is a human donor with low-grade glioma or glioblastoma, undergoing nonglioma brain surgery, or in good health (not recorded which).

Worth noting for this clonotype: A junction end diverges from the germline sequence, so it may reflect a read error. The rearrangement links TRBV12-3 or TRBV12-4 to TRBJ2-3; D call uncertain. The CDR3 is made up of 11 amino acids. The CDR3 loop reads CASSLSDTQNF. Here the CDR3 DNA reads TGTGCCAGCAGTCTGTCAGATACGCAGAATTTT.

This clonotype has at least ten counts. One base away lies a much larger clone, so this may be a sequencing read error. The V gene is TRBV6-1, the J gene TRBJ2-5, with D uncertain. CDR3 length equals 12 residues. From germline, CDR1 is MNHNS and CDR2 SASEGT. V was trimmed by 6 bases and J by 1 base, leaving 6 bases between them. CDR3 in amino acids: CASSSVQETQYF. CDR3 coding DNA: TGTGCCAGCAGCTCCGTCCAAGAGACCCAGTACTTC.

This clonotype was counted a few times. DNA for the CDR3: TGTGCCAGCAGCTCTAACTTTAGCCCCTACGAGCAGTACTTC. Its protein is CASSSNFSPYEQYF. This chain joins TRBV7-9 and TRBJ2-7; D is uncertain. Germline values: CDR1 SEHNR, CDR2 FQNEAQ (reference sequence). This CDR3 comprises 14 residues. V shed 4 bases and J shed 2 bases, with 12 bases lying between them.

This clonotype was seen at least ten times. This chain connects TRBV28 to TRBJ2-2; 7 bases agree with TRBD2. Trimming cost V 3 bases and J 4 bases; bases outside gene matches: 8. The CDR3 sequence is 16 residues long. Germline CDR1 reads MDHEN; CDR2 reads SYDVKM. The CDR3 sequence: CASSFGGGSRTGELFF. In DNA form, the CDR3 reads TGTGCCAGCAGTTTTGGGGGAGGGAGCCGCACCGGGGAGCTGTTTTTT.

On this clonotype: This may be a read error, as it is one base from a much larger clone. The CDR3 sequence is CASSPTRTYFYCYTF. The CDR3 region has the DNA TGTGCCAGCAGCCCAACTCGTACATATTTTTATTGCTACACCTTC. The chain links TRBV7-2 to TRBJ1-2; no clear D. The V and J ends lost 5 bases and 9 bases respectively, with 22 bases between them. The CDR3 has 15 amino acids. Germline values: CDR1 SGHTA, CDR2 FQGNSA.

This clonotype showed up many times. This CDR3 reads CASSQEGTGINYGYTF. CDR3 coding DNA: TGCGCCAGCAGCCAAGAAGGGACAGGAATTAACTATGGCTACACCTTC. The V gene is TRBV4-3, the J gene TRBJ1-2; 8 bases are a match to TRBD1. The junction had 4 bases not matched to a gene; V was cut back by 0 bases and J by 1 base. Germline CDR1 is LGHNA and CDR2 is YSLEER. CDR3 length: 16 residues.

This clonotype came up a few times. The CDR3 loop is CASSPGQGQDTQYF. In nucleotides, the CDR3 is TGTGCCAGCTCACCAGGACAGGGGCAAGATACGCAGTATTTT. The chain couples TRBV18 to TRBJ2-3; 9 bases align to TRBD1. The germline CDR1 and CDR2 sequences are KGHSH and LQKENI. The CDR3 extends over 14 amino acids. The junction had 2 bases not matched to a gene; V was cut back by 2 bases and J by 5 bases.

This clonotype was seen at least ten times. The chain employs TRBV4-2 and TRBJ2-1; 8 nucleotides agree with TRBD2. The germline V gene has CDR1 LGHNA and CDR2 YNFKEQ. This CDR3 comprises 17 residues. The ends lost 1 base at V and 2 bases at J; junction bases unmatched: 7. CDR3 DNA: TGTGCCAGCAGCCAAGTTGGTCGGGAGGGGGCCTACAATGAGCAGTTCTTC. This translates into CASSQVGREGAYNEQFF.

To note about this clonotype: Relative to the germline gene, one junction end is altered; a read error may explain this. This sequence joins TRBV6-5 and TRBJ1-2; TRBD1 matches 7 bases. The CDR3 is made up of 14 amino acids. Looked up from germline, CDR1 is MNHEY and CDR2 is SVGAGI. The CDR3 loop reads CARSSSETGNCYTF. In DNA, the CDR3 is TGTGCCAGAAGTTCCTCCGAGACAGGGAATTGCTACACCTTC.

This clonotype showed up many times. V is TRBV27 and J is TRBJ2-1; 11 bases match TRBD2. The germline CDR1 and CDR2 sequences are MNHEY and SMNVEV (reference sequence). V gave up 6 bases and J gave up 5 bases; unmatched junction bases: 0. The CDR3 has 13 amino acids. The CDR3 DNA follows: TGTGCCAGCAGGGGACTAGCGGACAATGAGCAGTTCTTC. Translation: CASRGLADNEQFF.

This clonotype was observed a few times. Possible read error: a much larger clone is one base away. V usage is TRBV6-1 and J usage is TRBJ2-7; D possibly matches TRBD1 or TRBD2 (5 bases each). In germline, CDR1 is MNHNS, CDR2 SASEGT. This CDR3 has 13 amino acids. V was shortened by 6 bases and J by 3 bases, with 12 bases between the two germline ends. CDR3 DNA sequence: TGTGCCAGCAGACCCGGGACGGGCTACGAGCAGTACTTC. Its protein is CASRPGTGYEQYF.

This clonotype was seen only a few times. V gene TRBV12-3 or TRBV12-4 combines with J gene TRBJ2-3; perhaps TRBD2 as D (6 bases). This CDR3 region has 14 residues. V dropped 6 bases and J dropped 5 bases, with 15 bases sitting between them. DNA for the CDR3: TGTGCCAGCAGGTTTGGGGGGACCAAAGATACGCAGTATTTT. It encodes CASRFGGTKDTQYF.

This rearrangement joins TRBV27 to TRBJ2-7; 10 bases are a match to TRBD2. CDR3 length equals 18 residues. The germline CDR1 and CDR2 sequences are MNHEY and SMNVEV (reference sequence). The junction had 20 bases not matched to a gene; V was cut back by 7 bases and J by 5 bases. This CDR3 is CASNVFNLAGVLRDEQYF. The CDR3 nucleotides are TGTGCCAGCAACGTATTCAATCTAGCGGGAGTCCTCCGGGACGAGCAGTACTTC.

The chain employs TRBV12-3 or TRBV12-4 and TRBJ2-2; the D is unclear. Trimming took 1 base from V and 2 from J, leaving 8 bases between them. The CDR3 has 15 amino acids. The CDR3 nucleotides are TGTGCCAGCAGTTTAGATGGTATCAACACCGGGGAGCTGTTTTTT. The encoded protein is CASSLDGINTGELFF.

This clonotype was recorded only once. This may be a read error: a much more frequent sequence differs by one nucleotide. The V and J genes are TRBV2 and TRBJ2-7, with TRBD2 matching over 7 bases. In germline, CDR1 is SNHLY, CDR2 FYNNEI. This CDR3 comprises 13 residues. Trimming at V came to 3 bases and at J to 10 bases, leaving 9 bases not matched to a gene. The CDR3 sequence: CASSEGGRGDQYF. For the CDR3, the DNA is TGTGCCAGCAGTGAGGGGGGGAGAGGCGATCAGTACTTC.

This clonotype was seen at least ten times. This chain links TRBV7-9 with TRBJ2-7, with TRBD2 as a possible D gene (5 bases). Germline values: CDR1 SEHNR, CDR2 FQNEAQ (reference sequence). Trimming shortened V by 5 bases and J by 2 bases, and 10 bases separated the two germline ends. The CDR3 consists of 13 residues. CDR3: CASSQLGAYEQYF. In nucleotides, the CDR3 is TGTGCCAGCAGCCAACTAGGCGCCTACGAGCAGTACTTC.

The CDR3 is CSVEVDNPEKLFF. CDR3 DNA: TGCAGCGTTGAAGTGGACAACCCTGAAAAACTGTTTTTT. The J gene is TRBJ1-4, the V gene TRBV29-1, with a possible D match to TRBD1 (5 bases). Trimming cost V 1 base and J 7 bases, with 10 bases left between them. Germline V lookup: CDR1 SQVTM, CDR2 ANQGSEA. The CDR3 is made up of 13 amino acids.

This clonotype has at least ten counts. In nucleotides, the CDR3 is TGTGCCAGTAGTATAGACAGAAACACTGAAGCTTTCTTT. It codes for CASSIDRNTEAFF. V gene TRBV19 combines with J gene TRBJ1-1, with D uncertain. V was trimmed by 0 bases and J by 2 bases, leaving 4 bases between them. The germline CDR1 and CDR2 sequences are LNHDA and SQIVND (reference sequence). The CDR3 runs to 13 residues.

This clonotype was seen a few times. This chain links TRBV28 with TRBJ1-3, with 7 bases aligning to TRBD1. Germline-derived CDR1 and CDR2 are MDHEN and SYDVKM. The junction had 11 bases not matched to a gene; V was cut back by 3 bases and J by 0 bases. This CDR3 is built from 18 residues. CDR3 sequence reads: CASSFALGQTISGNTIYF. The CDR3, as DNA: TGTGCCAGCAGTTTTGCCTTGGGACAGACCATCTCTGGAAACACCATATATTTT.

The rearrangement links TRBV11-2 to TRBJ1-1; D not resolved. V dropped 2 bases and J dropped 7 bases, with 8 bases sitting between them. The CDR3 has 12 residues. Germline V gives CDR1 SGHAT, CDR2 FQNNGV. This chain's CDR3 is CASSLRVGEAFF. The CDR3 DNA sequence: TGTGCCAGCAGCTTACGAGTGGGTGAAGCTTTCTTT.

The table lists this clonotype with many counts. The chain links TRBV18 to TRBJ2-7; possibly TRBD1 or TRBD2 for D (5 bases each). Germline assignment: CDR1 KGHSH and CDR2 LQKENI. The CDR3 is 14 amino acids. V was clipped by 3 bases and J by 4 bases, with 13 bases between them. The CDR3 DNA follows: TGTGCCAGCTCACCCCAGGGTCGGGGATACGAGCAGTACTTC. This sequence encodes CASSPQGRGYEQYF.

This chain links TRBV2 with TRBJ1-2; no clear D. CDR3 length: 13 residues. Trimming left V 5 bases short and J 5 bases short, with 12 bases between. The germline gives CDR1 SNHLY, CDR2 FYNNEI. CDR3 bases: TGTGCCAGCAGTAAGGGCTCGGTTTATGGCTACACCTTC. This encodes CASSKGSVYGYTF.

This clonotype was observed many times. The chain couples TRBV6-2 or TRBV6-3 to TRBJ2-7; D is ambiguous. The ends were cut back, 4 bases at V and 6 bases at J, with 10 bases in the middle. Germline V gene data show CDR1 as MNHEY and CDR2 as SVGEGT. The CDR3 sequence is 12 residues long. The CDR3 nucleotides are TGTGCCAGCAGTTCCTATAGTCCCGAGCAGTACTTC. Amino acids: CASSSYSPEQYF.

This clonotype was detected many times. This chain connects TRBV20-1 to TRBJ2-5; 7 bases are shared with TRBD1. Germline V CDR1 and CDR2: DFQATT, SNEGSKA (reference sequence). CDR3 length equals 13 residues. With V trimmed by 5 bases and J by 0 bases, 3 bases remained unmatched. CDR3 coding DNA: TGCAGTGCTGCAGGGGGAGACCAAGAGACCCAGTACTTC. Encoded protein: CSAAGGDQETQYF.

This clonotype was seen many times. The CDR3 DNA follows: TGTGCCAGCAGCTTATATCTCGGCCAGGTGCCCTACGAGCAGTACTTC. Translation: CASSLYLGQVPYEQYF. The chain links TRBV7-9 to TRBJ2-7, with unresolved D. The CDR3 consists of 16 residues. Trimming pared 2 bases from V and 2 bases from J, leaving 16 bases between. Germline loops: CDR1 SEHNR, CDR2 FQNEAQ (reference sequence).

This clonotype was found once. A read error may be the cause here, since a much bigger clone is one base away. The rearrangement uses TRBV7-2 and TRBJ2-1; tentatively, D is TRBD1 (6 bases). The CDR3 covers 13 residues. CDR1 and CDR2 from the germline V gene are SGHTA and FQGNSA. Trimming pared 7 bases from V and 10 bases from J, leaving 17 bases between. As DNA, the CDR3 is TGTGCCAGCATCGCCGGACAGTTCTTGGAGCAGTTCTTC. It is translated as CASIAGQFLEQFF.

This clonotype was picked up a small number of times. Possible read error: a much larger clone is one base away. This sequence joins TRBV4-1 and TRBJ2-7; the D call may be TRBD1 or TRBD2 (5 bases each). Germline V CDR1 and CDR2: MGHRA, YSYEKL. Trimming took off 1 base at V and 5 bases at J, with 12 bases between the two ends. The length of the CDR3 is 14 residues. For the CDR3, the DNA is TGCGCCAGCAGCCAAGGAGGGGCAAGGGACGAGCAGTACTTC. This translates into CASSQGGARDEQYF.